The next 4 T cell receptor beta chains were all read from a single sample in a study of blood T cell repertoires in COVID-19. Data came from immunoSEQ multiplex PCR; TCRdb stores just in-frame clones and leaves some out. The sample has more than 300,000 clones, 70% to 90% seen once. The sequencing sample was made of PBMCs or T cells enriched from blood (not recorded which). The receptor set was obtained from a woman younger than 35 who had recovered from COVID-19.

The chain is built from TRBV30 and TRBJ1-2, with a weak D call TRBD1 (6 bases). The CDR3 loop spans 13 amino acids. V was shortened by 2 bases and J by 2 bases, with 9 bases between the two germline ends. The germline V gene has CDR1 GTSNPN and CDR2 SVGIG (reference sequence). The CDR3: CAWSPGANYGYTF. The CDR3 DNA reads as TGTGCCTGGAGTCCAGGGGCAAACTATGGCTACACCTTC.

V and J are TRBV9 and TRBJ1-5; D possibly corresponds to TRBD1 (6 bases). CDR3 size: 15 residues. Germline V gene data show CDR1 as SGDLS and CDR2 as YYNGEE. Trimming stripped 1 base from V and 0 bases from J, with 8 bases between. CDR3 coding DNA: TGTGCCAGCAGCGTAACAGGGTATAGCAATCAGCCCCAGCATTTT. Translating it yields CASSVTGYSNQPQHF. Combining the CDR3 with reference TRBV9 and TRBJ1-5 gives the whole variable domain DSGVTQTPKHLITATGQRVTLRCSPRSGDLSVYWYQQSLDQGLQFLIQYYNGEERAKGNILERFSAQQFPDLHSELNLSSLELGDSALYFCASSVTGYSNQPQHFGDGTRLSIL.

The V gene is TRBV11-2, the J gene TRBJ2-1; 7 nucleotides line up with TRBD2. Trimming removed 5 bases from V and 7 bases from J; junction bases left unmatched: 11. This CDR3 spans 15 amino acids. Germline-derived CDR1 and CDR2 are SGHAT and FQNNGV. The chain's CDR3 is CASSRPGLTWNEQFF. For the CDR3, the DNA is TGTGCCAGCAGCCGGCCGGGACTAACATGGAATGAGCAGTTCTTC.

This chain uses TRBV28 with TRBJ1-6; the match to TRBD1 covers 8 bases. Trimming cost V 3 bases and J 11 bases; bases outside gene matches: 9. The CDR3 contains 15 residues. CDR1 MDHEN and CDR2 SYDVKM come from the germline V gene. The CDR3 spells CASSLTGQGGTPLHF. The CDR3 DNA reads TGTGCCAGCAGTTTGACCGGACAGGGAGGTACACCCCTCCACTTT.